This is a list of T cell receptor beta chains from one sample in a study of blood T cell repertoires in COVID-19. Measured with immunoSEQ multiplex PCR; TCRdb has only the in-frame clones, and not every one. This sample has roughly 250,000 clones; approximately 91% occur once, and the top ten carry approximately 2.6%. Sequencing was carried out using peripheral blood. The receptor source for this set is a person aged 18-30 years with COVID-19, enrolled during active disease. CDR3s include the opening cysteine and the closing phenylalanine or tryptophan.

CDR3 length	J gene	V gene	CDR3 protein
16	TRBJ2-1	TRBV18	CASSPPMASSYNEQFF
13	TRBJ1-6	TRBV11-2	CASSLGFSAPLHF
14	TRBJ2-7	TRBV10-3	CAIRSSGNPYEQYF
19	TRBJ2-2	TRBV5-1	CASRTGGEGGTPNTGELFF
15	TRBJ2-3	TRBV2	CASRRLAGLTDTQYF
15	TRBJ2-5	TRBV24-1	CATSDHPSAGETQYF
14	TRBJ1-5	TRBV28	CATYTGFRNQPQHF
14	TRBJ2-2	TRBV2	CASSRTGNTGELFF
17	TRBJ2-1	TRBV10-1	CASSESLAGKYYNEQFF
15	TRBJ2-5	TRBV29-1	CSVESTGQNVETQYF
14	TRBJ2-7	TRBV6-2/TRBV6-3	CASSQALAGPEQYF
15	TRBJ2-7	TRBV7-9	CASSPRVREGYEQYF
14	TRBJ2-3	TRBV25-1	CASSVRESGDTQYF
14	TRBJ2-7	TRBV19	CASSPTGGRYEQYF
15	TRBJ1-4	TRBV9	CASSVGDTRWEKLFF
17	TRBJ1-6	TRBV4-1	CASSQDSRTGKDSPLHF
13	TRBJ1-5	TRBV6-5	CASSPSQDQPQHF
18	TRBJ2-7	TRBV5-1	CASSLHPLSGRGSYEQYF
13	TRBJ1-2	TRBV6-1	CASSHGTDYGYTF
16	TRBJ2-3	TRBV28	CASRAYQRGGTDTQYF
13	TRBJ2-5	TRBV5-4	CASSSNLAETQYF
15	TRBJ1-1	TRBV10-3	CAIRTRTGGNTEAFF
12	TRBJ1-2	TRBV6-2/TRBV6-3	CASTPDSNGYTF
16	TRBJ1-1	TRBV25-1	CASNQGPIGKNTEAFF
16	TRBJ2-7	TRBV11-2	CASSQSGTGFSYEQYF
16	TRBJ2-2	TRBV24-1	CDNHVPTEDGTGELFF
21	TRBJ2-7	TRBV6-1	CASSEPQESDNFFRGFYEQYF
13	TRBJ2-7	TRBV12-3/TRBV12-4	CASRPTDSYEQYF
14	TRBJ2-1	TRBV6-6	CASSPRTARDEQFF
13	TRBJ2-5	TRBV29-1	CSGSGRAKETQYF
13	TRBJ2-1	TRBV19	CASSGTAYNEQFF
14	TRBJ1-1	TRBV2	CASCYKGMGTEAFF
17	TRBJ2-1	TRBV4-1	CASSQKLADELYNEQFF
14	TRBJ1-2	TRBV6-5	CASSYLTGLDGYTF
14	TRBJ1-5	TRBV5-1	CASSRGGAGQPQHF
13	TRBJ1-3	TRBV4-1	CASSRASGDTIYF
18	TRBJ2-1	TRBV18	CASSPPVASGSSYNEQFF
15	TRBJ1-3	TRBV18	CASSPQGAGGNTIYF
17	TRBJ1-5	TRBV19	CASRTGSGRHGNQPQHF
16	TRBJ1-5	TRBV7-8	CASSLDRGSGNQPQHF
15	TRBJ2-5	TRBV15	CATSSLSGGMQTQYF
13	TRBJ1-6	TRBV6-5	CASSLAPNSPLHF
15	TRBJ2-3	TRBV5-1	CASFSTSGSTDTQYF
14	TRBJ2-7	TRBV20-1	CSASPPGHVYEQYF
18	TRBJ2-6	TRBV28	CASSLAPGTPVGANVLTF
15	TRBJ1-3	TRBV5-6	CASSLVALSGNTIYF
19	TRBJ2-5	TRBV9	CASSVGVGTGAVYQETQYF
16	TRBJ2-5	TRBV6-1	CASSARDRGLGETQYF
16	TRBJ2-5	TRBV27	CASSLSSGTGEETQYF
18	TRBJ1-3	TRBV5-1	CASSIIPGTQGGGNTIYF
15	TRBJ2-5	TRBV4-2	CASSQGDLGLETQYF
12	TRBJ2-7	TRBV6-5	CASSPDGGEQYF
14	TRBJ2-7	TRBV28	CASTRKWSSYEQYF
14	TRBJ2-7	TRBV19	CASSPHGGVDEQYF
15	TRBJ2-7	TRBV7-2	CASSLGGGQTYEQYF
15	TRBJ2-4	TRBV19	CASSQLSGALNIQYF
14	TRBJ1-1	TRBV19	CASSMGTGGTEAFF
15	TRBJ1-2	TRBV6-2/TRBV6-3	CASSYSAGGIYGYTF
14	TRBJ1-5	TRBV28	CASSRGYSNQPQHF
12	TRBJ2-3	TRBV5-1	CASSSGSDTQYF